This T cell receptor (beta chain) was recovered during a study of CD8 T cells in ankylosing spondylitis. MiXCR, run by TCRdb on the 5' RACE reads, gives a single entry per CDR3 protein. Of around 250,000 distinct CDR3 sequences listed, more than 25% are singletons. This clonotype was counted only a few times. The TCR sequence derives from a male donor with ankylosing spondylitis or in good health (not recorded which). Sequenced: blood, either unsorted or a sorted T cell fraction (not recorded which).

The CDR3 loop is CASSLGQGRTDTQYF. The CDR3 DNA is TGTGCCAGCAGCTTAGGTCAGGGGAGAACAGATACGCAGTATTTT. The rearrangement uses TRBV7-9 and TRBJ2-3, with D possibly matching TRBD1 (6 bases). Between the trimmed V and J ends, which lost 1 base and 3 bases, there was a span of 11 bases. Germline lookup yields CDR1 SEHNR and CDR2 FQNEAQ (reference sequence). CDR3 length: 15 amino acids.